This TCR beta chain is drawn from a study of cytomegalovirus exposure and HLA in healthy donors. General study results and limits: Immune exposure was documented only through CMV serostatus. Association of a missense DCLRE1C variant with TCR beta V- and J-gene trimming was reported in a later analysis.

The PCR ran on 60 Vbeta and 13 Jbeta primers. Profiling relied on immunoSEQ multiplex PCR, and the TCRdb table lists in-frame clones only, not all of them. The table has more than 110,000 clones, 75% to 85% seen once. The CDR3 totals 15 residues. V was trimmed by 0 bases and J by 4 bases, leaving 11 bases between them. Germline V gene sequence: CDR1 SGHDT, CDR2 YYEEEE. Worth noting for this clone: Its antigen is unknown.

The chain couples TRBV5-6 to TRBJ2-1; maybe TRBD1 (6 bases). The TCR sequence derives from a female donor in good health and CMV-seronegative. The sequenced sample consisted of PBMCs. This chain's CDR3 is CASSLVYQGYNEQFF. As DNA, the CDR3 is TGTGCCAGCAGCTTGGTTTATCAGGGGTACAATGAGCAGTTCTTC.